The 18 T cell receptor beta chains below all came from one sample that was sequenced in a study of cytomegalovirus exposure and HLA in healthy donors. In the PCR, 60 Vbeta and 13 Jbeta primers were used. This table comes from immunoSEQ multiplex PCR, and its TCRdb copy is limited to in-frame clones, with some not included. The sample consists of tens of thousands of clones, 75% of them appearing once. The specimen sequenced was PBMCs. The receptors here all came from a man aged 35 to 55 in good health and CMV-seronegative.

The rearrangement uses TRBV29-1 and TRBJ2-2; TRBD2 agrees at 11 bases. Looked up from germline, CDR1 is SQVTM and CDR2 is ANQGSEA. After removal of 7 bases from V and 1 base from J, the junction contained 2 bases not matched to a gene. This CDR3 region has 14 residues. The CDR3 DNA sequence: TGCAGCGCCGGGACTAGCGGGAACACCGGGGAGCTGTTTTTT. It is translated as CSAGTSGNTGELFF.

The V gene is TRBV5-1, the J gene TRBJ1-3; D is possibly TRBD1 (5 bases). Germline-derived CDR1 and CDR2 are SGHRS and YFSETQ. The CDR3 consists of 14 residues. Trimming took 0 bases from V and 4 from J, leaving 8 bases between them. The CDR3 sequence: CASSLVSGGNTIYF. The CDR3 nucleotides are TGCGCCAGCAGCTTGGTGTCAGGGGGAAACACCATATATTTT.

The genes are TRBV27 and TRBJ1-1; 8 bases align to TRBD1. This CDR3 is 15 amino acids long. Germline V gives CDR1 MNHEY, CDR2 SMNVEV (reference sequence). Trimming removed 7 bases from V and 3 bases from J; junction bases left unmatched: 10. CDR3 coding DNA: TGTGCCAGCACCAAGGCAGGGGGCTTGGACACTGAAGCTTTCTTT. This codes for CASTKAGGLDTEAFF.

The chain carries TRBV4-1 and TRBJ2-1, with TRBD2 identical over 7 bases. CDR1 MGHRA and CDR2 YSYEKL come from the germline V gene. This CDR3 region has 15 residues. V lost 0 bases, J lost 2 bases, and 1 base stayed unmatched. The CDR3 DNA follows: TGCGCCAGCAGCCAAGATCTAGCGGCCTACAATGAGCAGTTCTTC. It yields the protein CASSQDLAAYNEQFF.

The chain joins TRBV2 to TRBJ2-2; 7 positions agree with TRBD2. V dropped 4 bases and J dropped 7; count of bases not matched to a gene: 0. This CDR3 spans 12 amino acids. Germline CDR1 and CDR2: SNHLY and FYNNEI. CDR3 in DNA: TGTGCCAGCAGTGGGGGGGGCGGGGAGCTGTTTTTT. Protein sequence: CASSGGGGELFF. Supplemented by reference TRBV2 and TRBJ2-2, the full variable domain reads EPEVTQTPSHQVTQMGQEVILRCVPISNHLYFYWYRQILGQKVEFLVSFYNNEISEKSEIFDDQFSVERPDGSNFTLKIRSTKLEDSAMYFCASSGGGGELFFGEGSRLTVL.

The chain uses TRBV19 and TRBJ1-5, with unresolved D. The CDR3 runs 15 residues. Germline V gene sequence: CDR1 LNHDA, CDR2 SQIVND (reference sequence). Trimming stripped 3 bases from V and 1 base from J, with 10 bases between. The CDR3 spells CASSMYRESNQPQHF. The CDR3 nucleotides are TGTGCCAGTAGTATGTATAGGGAGAGCAATCAGCCCCAGCATTTT.

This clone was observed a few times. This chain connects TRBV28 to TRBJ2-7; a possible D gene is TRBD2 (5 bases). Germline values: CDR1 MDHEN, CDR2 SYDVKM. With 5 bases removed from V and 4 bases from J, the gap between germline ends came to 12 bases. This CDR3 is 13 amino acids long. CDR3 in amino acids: CASSHYSAYEQYF. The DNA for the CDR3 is TGTGCCAGCAGTCATTATAGCGCTTACGAGCAGTACTTC.

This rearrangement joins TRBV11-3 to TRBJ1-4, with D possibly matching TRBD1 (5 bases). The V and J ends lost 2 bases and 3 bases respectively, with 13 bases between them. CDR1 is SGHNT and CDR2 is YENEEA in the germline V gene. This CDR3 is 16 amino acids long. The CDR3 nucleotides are TGTGCCAGCAGCTTATACTCCGGGGGTGCTAATGAAAAACTGTTTTTT. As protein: CASSLYSGGANEKLFF. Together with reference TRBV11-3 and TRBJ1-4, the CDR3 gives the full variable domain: EAGVVQSPRYKIIEKKQPVAFWCNPISGHNTLYWYLQNLGQGPELLIRYENEEAVDDSQLPKDRFSAERLKGVDSTLKIQPAELGDSAVYLCASSLYSGGANEKLFFGSGTQLSVL.

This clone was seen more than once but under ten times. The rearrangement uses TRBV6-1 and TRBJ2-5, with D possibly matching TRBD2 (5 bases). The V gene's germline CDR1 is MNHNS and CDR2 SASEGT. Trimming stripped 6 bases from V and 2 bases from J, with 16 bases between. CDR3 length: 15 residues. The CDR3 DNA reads TGTGCCAGCAGCCGCACTAGTGAAGGTCAAGAGACCCAGTACTTC. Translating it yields CASSRTSEGQETQYF.

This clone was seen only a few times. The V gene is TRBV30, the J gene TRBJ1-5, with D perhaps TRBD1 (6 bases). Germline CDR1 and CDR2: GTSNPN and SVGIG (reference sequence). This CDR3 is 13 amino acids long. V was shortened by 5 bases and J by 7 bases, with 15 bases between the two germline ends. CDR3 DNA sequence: TGTGCCTGGGCTCAGGGGACGGACCAGCCCCAGCATTTT. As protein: CAWAQGTDQPQHF.

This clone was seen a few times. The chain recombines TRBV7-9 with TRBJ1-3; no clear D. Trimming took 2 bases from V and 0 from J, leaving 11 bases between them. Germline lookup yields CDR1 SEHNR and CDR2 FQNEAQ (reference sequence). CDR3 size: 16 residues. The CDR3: CASSLSAPSSGNTIYF. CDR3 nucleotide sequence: TGTGCCAGCAGCTTATCTGCACCGAGCTCTGGAAACACCATATATTTT.

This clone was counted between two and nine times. CDR3 amino acids: CASSLGQGRLETQYF. CDR3 in DNA: TGTGCCAGCAGCTTAGGCCAGGGCAGGTTAGAGACCCAGTACTTC. V and J are TRBV7-3 and TRBJ2-5, with a possible D match to TRBD1 (5 bases). Germline assignment: CDR1 SGHTA and CDR2 FQGTGA. There are 15 residues in the CDR3. The germline V and J ends were trimmed by 2 bases and 4 bases, with 14 bases remaining between them. The entire variable domain, with the rest obtained from reference TRBV7-3 and TRBJ2-5, is as follows: GAGVSQTPSNKVTEKGKYVELRCDPISGHTALYWYRQSLGQGPEFLIYFQGTGAADDSGLPNDRFFAVRPEGSVSTLKIQRTERGDSAVYLCASSLGQGRLETQYFGPGTRLLVL.

In DNA, the CDR3 is TGTGCCTGGGGAGCCGGGACTAGCGGGAGCACAGATACGCAGTATTTT. Its protein is CAWGAGTSGSTDTQYF. The chain links TRBV30 to TRBJ2-3, with 12 nucleotides matching TRBD2. V was clipped by 5 bases and J by 0 bases; unmatched bases: 6. The CDR3 has 16 residues. Germline CDR1 GTSNPN, CDR2 SVGIG (reference sequence).

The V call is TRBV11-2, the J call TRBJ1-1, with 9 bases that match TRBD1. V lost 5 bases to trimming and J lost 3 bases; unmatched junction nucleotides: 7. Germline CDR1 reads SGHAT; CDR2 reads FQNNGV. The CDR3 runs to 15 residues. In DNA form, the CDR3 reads TGTGCCAGCAGCCCCAGGGACAGGGTTGACACTGAAGCTTTCTTT. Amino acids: CASSPRDRVDTEAFF.

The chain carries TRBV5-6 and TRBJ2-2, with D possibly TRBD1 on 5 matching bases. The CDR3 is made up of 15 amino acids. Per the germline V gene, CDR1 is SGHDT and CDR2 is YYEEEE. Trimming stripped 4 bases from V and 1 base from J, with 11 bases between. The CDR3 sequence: CASSQTVMNTGELFF. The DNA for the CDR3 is TGTGCCAGCAGCCAGACAGTAATGAACACCGGGGAGCTGTTTTTT.

CDR3 nucleotide sequence: TGTGCCTGGAAAAGGGGTTGGGGAACAGATACGCAGTATTTT. Encoded protein: CAWKRGWGTDTQYF. The chain combines TRBV30 with TRBJ2-3; tentative D call: TRBD1 (5 bases). Per the germline V gene, CDR1 is GTSNPN and CDR2 is SVGIG (reference sequence). The CDR3 is 14 amino acids. V lost 4 bases to trimming and J lost 3 bases, with 14 bases between them.

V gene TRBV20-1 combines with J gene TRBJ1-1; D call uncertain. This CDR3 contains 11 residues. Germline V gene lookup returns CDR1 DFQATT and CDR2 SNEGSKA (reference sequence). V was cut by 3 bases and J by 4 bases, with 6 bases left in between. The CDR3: CSARMSTEAFF. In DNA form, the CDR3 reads TGCAGTGCTAGGATGAGCACTGAAGCTTTCTTT.

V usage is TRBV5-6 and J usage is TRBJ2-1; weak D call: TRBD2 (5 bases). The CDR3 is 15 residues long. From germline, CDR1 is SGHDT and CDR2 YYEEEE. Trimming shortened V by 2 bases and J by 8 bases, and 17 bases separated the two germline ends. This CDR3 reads CASSFFRELFDEQFF. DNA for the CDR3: TGTGCCAGCAGCTTCTTCCGGGAATTATTCGATGAGCAGTTCTTC.